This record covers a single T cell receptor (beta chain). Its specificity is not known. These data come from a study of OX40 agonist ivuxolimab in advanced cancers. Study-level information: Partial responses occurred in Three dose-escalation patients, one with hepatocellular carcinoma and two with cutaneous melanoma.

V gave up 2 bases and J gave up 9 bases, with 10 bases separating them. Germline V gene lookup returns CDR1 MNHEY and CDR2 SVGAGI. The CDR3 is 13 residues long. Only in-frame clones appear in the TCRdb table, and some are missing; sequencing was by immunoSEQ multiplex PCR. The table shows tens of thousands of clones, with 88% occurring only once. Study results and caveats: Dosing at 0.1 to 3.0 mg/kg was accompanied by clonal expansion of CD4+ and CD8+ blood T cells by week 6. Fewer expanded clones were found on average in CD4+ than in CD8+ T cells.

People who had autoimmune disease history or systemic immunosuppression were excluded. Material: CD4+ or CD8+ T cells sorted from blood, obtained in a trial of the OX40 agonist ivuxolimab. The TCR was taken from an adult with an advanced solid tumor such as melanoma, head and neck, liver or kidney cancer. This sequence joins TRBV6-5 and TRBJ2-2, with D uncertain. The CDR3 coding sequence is TGTGCCAGCAGTTACGAAGGCCGTCGGGAGCTGTTTTTT. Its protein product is CASSYEGRRELFF.